This TCR beta chain stems from a study of Ad26.COV2.S vaccination and SARS-CoV-2 variants. Study findings and constraints: Reported post-vaccination CD8+ and CD4+ T cell responses to spike showed substantial breadth. It was vaccine recipients, not placebo recipients, who had the higher spike-specific TCR breadth. Participants given vaccine showed non-spike TCR breadth similar to that of placebo recipients.

The germline CDR1 and CDR2 sequences are KGHSH and LQKENI. The CDR3 sequence is 15 residues long. The ends were cut back, 1 base at V and 5 bases at J, with 15 bases in the middle. TCRdb's copy holds only in-frame clones and misses some; the assay was immunoSEQ multiplex PCR. The sample lists around 350,000 clones, 92% seen once, with 3% to 5% in the top ten. A note on this clone: Its specificity is unknown.

The V and J genes are TRBV18 and TRBJ2-7; D not resolved. The sequence was obtained from a human donor who had recovered from COVID-19. The source material was peripheral blood, sampled after recovery from COVID-19. The DNA of the CDR3 is TGTGCCAGCTCACCACAGGGCCCCCTCCCTCACGAGCAGTACTTC. The encoded protein is CASSPQGPLPHEQYF.